This entry describes one TCR beta chain. The CDR3 length is 15 residues. From germline, CDR1 is SGHVS and CDR2 FNYEAQ. J gave up 3 bases and V 5 bases, and 4 bases lay outside the gene matches. The data are from a study of Ad26.COV2.S vaccination and SARS-CoV-2 variants. Turning to the study itself: Participants got Ad26.COV2.S intramuscularly, once or twice 56 days apart.

The treatment: 15 to 20 received Ad26.COV2.S at low or high dose, single or two shots; five or six received placebo; per-sample allocation not given. Sample collection was performed on day 63 after the first vaccine or placebo injection. The protocol was immunoSEQ multiplex PCR, while the TCRdb copy is restricted to in-frame clones and leaves out a portion. The data show about 440,000 clones, about nine tenths seen once. This clonotype was sampled from a person aged 18-65 years who received the Ad26.COV2.S COVID-19 vaccine or a placebo. J is TRBJ1-5 and V is TRBV7-6, with 10 bases fitting TRBD1. Sequences were derived from peripheral blood, sampled in a trial of Ad26.COV2.S vaccine versus placebo. The CDR3 DNA reads TGTGCCAGCAGCCCGGACAGGGGGTACAATCAGCCCCAGCATTTT. Amino acid sequence: CASSPDRGYNQPQHF.